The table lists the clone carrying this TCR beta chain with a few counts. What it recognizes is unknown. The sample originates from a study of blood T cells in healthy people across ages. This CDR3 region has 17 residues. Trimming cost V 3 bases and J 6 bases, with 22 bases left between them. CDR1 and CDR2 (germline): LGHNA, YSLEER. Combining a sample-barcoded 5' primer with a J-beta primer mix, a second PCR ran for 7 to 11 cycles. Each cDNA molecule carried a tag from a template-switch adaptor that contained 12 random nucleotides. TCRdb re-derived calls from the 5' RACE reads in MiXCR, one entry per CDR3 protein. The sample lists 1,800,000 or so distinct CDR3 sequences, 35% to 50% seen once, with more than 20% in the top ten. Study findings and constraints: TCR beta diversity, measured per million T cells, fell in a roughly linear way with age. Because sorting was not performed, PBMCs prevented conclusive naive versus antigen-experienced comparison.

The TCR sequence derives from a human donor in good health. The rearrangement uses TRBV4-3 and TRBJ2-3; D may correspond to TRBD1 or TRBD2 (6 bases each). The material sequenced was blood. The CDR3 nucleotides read TGCGCCAGCAGCCATCTCCCGGGACCGGGGGCACACGATACGCAGTATTTT. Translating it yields CASSHLPGPGAHDTQYF.